The 2 T cell receptor beta chains below all came from one sample that was sequenced in a study of blood T cell repertoires in COVID-19. Data came from immunoSEQ multiplex PCR; TCRdb stores just in-frame clones and leaves some out. Among 30,000 to 45,000 clones listed, about 87% were seen once. The sample comprised peripheral blood. These receptors were collected from a human donor in a cohort sampled during active COVID-19.

The chain combines TRBV18 with TRBJ1-1; D is unresolved. Trimming removed 3 bases at V and 1 base at J, with 9 bases between. CDR1 and CDR2 (germline): KGHSH, LQKENI. This CDR3 has 14 residues. CDR3 sequence: CASSPLNGNTEAFF. Here the CDR3 DNA reads TGTGCCAGCTCACCTCTTAACGGGAACACTGAAGCTTTCTTT.

The genes are TRBV19 and TRBJ2-6; TRBD1 agrees at 7 bases. This CDR3 has 15 residues. The J segment lost 3 bases and the V segment lost 3 bases, leaving 2 bases of the junction unmatched. Germline V gene sequence: CDR1 LNHDA, CDR2 SQIVND (reference sequence). The CDR3 sequence: CASSIYRGGANVLTF. The CDR3, as DNA: TGTGCCAGTAGTATTTACAGGGGTGGGGCCAACGTCCTGACTTTC.